This record looks at one T cell receptor beta chain sequence and its context. This clonotype is categorized as hyperexpanded (1% or more). No per-base quality is available; no much larger clone lies one base away. In blood, tetramer-binding CD4+ effector-memory gut-homing T cells were gated as CD3+, CD45RA-, CD62L- and integrin beta7+, with lineage markers excluded. A 14-day oral dietary gluten challenge was undertaken by treated celiac disease patients on a gluten-free diet so that recall of gluten-specific T cells could be studied. Cells were sorted on an Aria II cell sorter as single cells, and also in bulk when tetramer-positive cells were relatively numerous. Peripheral blood mononuclear cells were isolated using Ficoll density gradient centrifugation and were cryopreserved prior to staining. Before tetramer-binding CD4+ T cells were sorted, thawed cells were stained with a pool of PE-conjugated HLA-DQ:gluten tetramers that present immunodominant gluten epitopes. After staining with HLA-DQ:gluten tetramers, blood samples were enriched using a tetramer-based method.

This entry belongs to a study of T cells during gluten challenge in celiac disease (TCRdb year 2017). About the study as a whole: Paired single-cell TCR sequencing was carried out for several challenge participants in whom a significant rise in HLA-DQ:gluten tetramer-binding T cells was shown. During the challenge, blood was drawn at baseline, day 6 and day 14, while duodenal biopsies were taken at baseline and day 14. On the Illumina MiSeq, single-cell libraries were sequenced paired-end 250 bp and bulk libraries were sequenced paired-end 300 bp.

Summary of the overall study and its limitations: Across the 7 patients, about 12-44% of single-cell TCR-alpha/beta clonotypes seen at the latest time point had also been present at baseline, compared with roughly 51-56% in the bulk data. Gluten-specific T cells in the circulation reached a peak on day 6, and the day-6 repertoire appeared to be made up largely of expanded preexisting memory clonotypes. On day 6, circulating gluten-specific T cells had a lower sample-corrected Shannon diversity, showing that clonal expansion increased.

V loses 7 bases of germline sequence and J loses 0 bases, and the interval between the two ends is 16 bases. The germline V gene gives CDR1 as SNHLY and CDR2 as FYNNEI. The CDR3 sequence holds 16 residues, the cysteine and phenylalanine included. Just CDR3 DNA is preserved here, 48 bases in frame from base 1. Receptor amplification or capture employed single-cell sequencing. TCRdb shows the sequencer as Illumina MiSeq. Three nested PCRs with multiplexed primers covering all TRA and TRB V genes were used to amplify paired single-cell TCR-alpha and TCR-beta sequences. Per the source publication's procedure: Selected pRESTO steps were used for read preprocessing, and IMGT/HighV-QUEST was used to assign V, D, J genes and CDR3 junctions. Single cells were kept only if valid singletons with at most three chains, each supported by 100 or more reads. A clonotype was defined by identical paired TCR-alpha/beta nucleotide sequences, and sharing of only about 0.2% between patients indicated that cross-contamination was negligible. Repertoire diversity was estimated with an undersampling-corrected Shannon index in samples with more than 20 cells. TCRdb ran its own pipeline on the public reads, namely fastp trimming at Q25 and MiXCR clone calling, and kept in-frame beta chains. Rows matching on CDR3 protein sequence are summarized as one entry with the most common DNA and genes. The V and J calls here are based on TCRdb, not the publication. Present in this sample are 200 or so distinct CDR3 sequences, about 50% of which were seen just once. Of the sample, nearly 60% falls within the top ten clones.

The TCR originated in a male donor with celiac disease. Sequencing used gluten-specific CD4+ T cells sorted from blood using tetramers, obtained at baseline or on day 6, 14 or 28 of gluten challenge (not recorded which). The chain uses TRBV2 and TRBJ1-3; the D gene is perhaps TRBD1, on 5 matching bases. The DNA sequence reads TGTGCCAGCACACTACAGACAGTTTTCTCTGGAAACACCATATATTTT. Its translation reads: CASTLQTVFSGNTIYF.